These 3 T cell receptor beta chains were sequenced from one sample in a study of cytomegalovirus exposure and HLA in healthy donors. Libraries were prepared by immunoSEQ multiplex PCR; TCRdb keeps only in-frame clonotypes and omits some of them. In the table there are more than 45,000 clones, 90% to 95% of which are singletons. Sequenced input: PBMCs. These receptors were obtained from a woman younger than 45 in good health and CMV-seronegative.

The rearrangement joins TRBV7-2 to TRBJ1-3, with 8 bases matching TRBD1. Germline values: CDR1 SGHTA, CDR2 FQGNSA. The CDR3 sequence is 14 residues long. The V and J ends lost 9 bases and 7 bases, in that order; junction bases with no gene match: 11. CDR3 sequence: CASKRTGSRNTIYF. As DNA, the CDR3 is TGTGCCAGTAAGAGGACAGGGAGTAGGAACACCATATATTTT.

Here the CDR3 DNA reads TGTGCCAGCAGCGACGGACAGGGACAGGTTGAAGCTTTCTTT. Protein product: CASSDGQGQVEAFF. The rearrangement joins TRBV25-1 to TRBJ1-1; 8 bases fit TRBD1. This CDR3 spans 14 amino acids. With V trimmed by 6 bases and J by 7 bases, 10 bases remained unmatched. Per the germline V gene, CDR1 is MGHDK and CDR2 is SYGVNS.

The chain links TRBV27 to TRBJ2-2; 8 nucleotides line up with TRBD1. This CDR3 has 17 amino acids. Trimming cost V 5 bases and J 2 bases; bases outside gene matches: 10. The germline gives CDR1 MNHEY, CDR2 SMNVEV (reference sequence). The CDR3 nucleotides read TGTGCCAGCAGTCCCCCGGACAGGGCTTTTAACACCGGGGAGCTGTTTTTT. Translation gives CASSPPDRAFNTGELFF.